The entry that follows covers one T cell receptor beta chain sequence. In germline, CDR1 is MNHEY, CDR2 SMNVEV (reference sequence). The V gene end was trimmed by 11 bases and the J gene end by 0 bases; junction bases not matched to a gene: 7. The CDR3 consists of 16 residues. The data are from a study of identical twins. From the 5' RACE reads, TCRdb called clonotypes with MiXCR, one entry per CDR3 protein. This table has approximately 1.8 million distinct CDR3 sequences, under 35% appearing once. Sequenced input: cord blood. This chain uses TRBV27 with TRBJ2-1; 13 bases agree with TRBD2. This TCR derives from a newborn girl in good health. This CDR3 is CAGTSGRETSYNEQFF. CDR3 DNA: TGTGCCGGTACTAGCGGGAGGGAGACCTCCTACAATGAGCAGTTCTTC.